Included here is one TCR beta chain sequence, with context. In the original workflow: Reference gene primer amplification yielded estimated nucleated cell counts. The method was immunoSEQ multiplex PCR; TCRdb's version includes in-frame clones alone and lacks a portion of them. V and J calls and clone size follow that table, whereas D and trimming were derived from the DNA. The sample lists about 210,000 clones, around 91% occurring once. The CDR3 is 14 residues long. Trimming removed 1 base from V and 7 bases from J, with 13 bases in between. Per germline, CDR1 SEHNR and CDR2 FQNEAQ (reference sequence). This entry belongs to a study of blood T cell repertoires in COVID-19. Across the study: Collection of acute and convalescent COVID-19 samples took place in the United States, Italy and Spain. Nucleic acid was either cDNA or gDNA, and it came from T cells, B-cell-depleted T cells, or PBMCs.

Sequencing input: peripheral blood. The sequence was collected from a woman aged 40 to 50 with acute or convalescent COVID-19. The rearrangement links TRBV7-9 to TRBJ1-2; D remains ambiguous. For the CDR3, the DNA is TGTGCCAGCAGCTTAGGTACAGCCCTTAGTGGCTACACCTTC. This encodes CASSLGTALSGYTF. The full variable domain, its missing parts supplied by reference TRBV7-9 and TRBJ1-2, is DTGVSQNPRHKITKRGQNVTFRCDPISEHNRLYWYRQTLGQGPEFLTYFQNEAQLEKSRLLSDRFSAERPKGSFSTLEIQRTEQGDSAMYLCASSLGTALSGYTFGSGTRLTVV.